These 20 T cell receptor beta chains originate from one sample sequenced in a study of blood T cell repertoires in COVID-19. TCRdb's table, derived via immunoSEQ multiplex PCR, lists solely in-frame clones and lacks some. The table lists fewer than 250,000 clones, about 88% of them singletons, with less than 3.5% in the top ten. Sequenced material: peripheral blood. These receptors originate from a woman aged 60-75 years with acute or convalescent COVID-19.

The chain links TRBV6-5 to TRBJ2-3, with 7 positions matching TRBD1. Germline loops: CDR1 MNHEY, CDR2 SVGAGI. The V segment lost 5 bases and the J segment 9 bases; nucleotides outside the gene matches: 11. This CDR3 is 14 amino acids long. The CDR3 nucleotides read TGTGCCAGCAGTCCCAAACGGGACAGAATAACGCAGTATTTT. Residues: CASSPKRDRITQYF.

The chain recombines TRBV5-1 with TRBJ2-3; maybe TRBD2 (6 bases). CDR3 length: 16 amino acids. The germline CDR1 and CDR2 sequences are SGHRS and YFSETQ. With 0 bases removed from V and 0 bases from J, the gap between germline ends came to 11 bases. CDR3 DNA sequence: TGCGCCAGCAGCTTGGACGGTAGCGGTAGCACAGATACGCAGTATTTT. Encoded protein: CASSLDGSGSTDTQYF.

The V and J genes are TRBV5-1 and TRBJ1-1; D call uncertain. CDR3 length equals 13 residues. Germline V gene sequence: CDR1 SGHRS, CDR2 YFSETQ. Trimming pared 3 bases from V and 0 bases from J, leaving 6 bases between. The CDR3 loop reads CASSSRLNTEAFF. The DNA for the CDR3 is TGCGCCAGCAGCTCCCGTCTGAACACTGAAGCTTTCTTT.

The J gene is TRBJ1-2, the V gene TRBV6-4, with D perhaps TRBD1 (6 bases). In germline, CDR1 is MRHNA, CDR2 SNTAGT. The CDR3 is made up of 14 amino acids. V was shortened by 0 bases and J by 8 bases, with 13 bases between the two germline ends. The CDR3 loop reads CASSDSGGRGGYTF. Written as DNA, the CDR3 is TGTGCCAGCAGTGACTCCGGGGGGCGAGGAGGCTACACCTTC.

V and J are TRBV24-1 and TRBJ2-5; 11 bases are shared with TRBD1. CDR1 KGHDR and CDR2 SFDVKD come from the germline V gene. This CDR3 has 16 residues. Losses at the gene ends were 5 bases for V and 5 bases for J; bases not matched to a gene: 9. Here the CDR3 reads CATSVLGQGVVETQYF. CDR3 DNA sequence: TGTGCCACCAGTGTCCTGGGACAGGGGGTTGTGGAGACCCAGTACTTC.

The CDR3 region is CASSEPGENGYTF. The CDR3 DNA follows: TGTGCCAGCAGTGAACCAGGGGAGAATGGCTACACCTTC. The chain joins TRBV2 to TRBJ1-2; TRBD1 is a possible D gene (6 bases). Deletions cut 2 bases from V and 6 bases from J, with 10 bases between. The CDR3 has 13 residues. The germline V gene has CDR1 SNHLY and CDR2 FYNNEI. Variable domain in full (rest from reference TRBV2 and TRBJ1-2): EPEVTQTPSHQVTQMGQEVILRCVPISNHLYFYWYRQILGQKVEFLVSFYNNEISEKSEIFDDQFSVERPDGSNFTLKIRSTKLEDSAMYFCASSEPGENGYTFGSGTRLTVV.

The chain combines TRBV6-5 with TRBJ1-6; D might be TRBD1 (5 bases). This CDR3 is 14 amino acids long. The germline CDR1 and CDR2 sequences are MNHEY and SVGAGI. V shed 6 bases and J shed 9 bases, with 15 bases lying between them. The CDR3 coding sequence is TGTGCCAGCAGATCAGGGTTATTAAGTTCACCCCTCCACTTT. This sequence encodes CASRSGLLSSPLHF.

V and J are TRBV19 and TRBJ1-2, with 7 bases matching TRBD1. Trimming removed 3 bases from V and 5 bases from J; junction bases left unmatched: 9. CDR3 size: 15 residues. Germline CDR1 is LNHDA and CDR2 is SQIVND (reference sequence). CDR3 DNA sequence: TGTGCCAGTAGTATTTCGAGACAGGGAGGTTATGGCTACACCTTC. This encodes CASSISRQGGYGYTF.

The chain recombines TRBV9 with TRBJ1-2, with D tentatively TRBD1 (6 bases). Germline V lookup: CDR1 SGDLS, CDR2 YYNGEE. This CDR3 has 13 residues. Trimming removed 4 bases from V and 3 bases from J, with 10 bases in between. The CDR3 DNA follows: TGTGCCAGCAGCCCAGACAGGCACTATGGCTACACCTTC. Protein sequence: CASSPDRHYGYTF.

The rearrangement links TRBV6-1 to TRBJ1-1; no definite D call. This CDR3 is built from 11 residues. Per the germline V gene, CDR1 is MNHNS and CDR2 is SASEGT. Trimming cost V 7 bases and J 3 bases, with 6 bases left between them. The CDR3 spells CASKKHTEAFF. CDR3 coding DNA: TGTGCCAGCAAAAAGCACACTGAAGCTTTCTTT.

In DNA, the CDR3 is TGTGCCTGGCAGGGTCTCACAGATACGCAGTATTTT. Its protein product is CAWQGLTDTQYF. This chain connects TRBV30 to TRBJ2-3; tentative D call: TRBD1 (5 bases). The germline V gene has CDR1 GTSNPN and CDR2 SVGIG (reference sequence). V was shortened by 5 bases and J by 2 bases, with 8 bases between the two germline ends. The CDR3 consists of 12 residues.

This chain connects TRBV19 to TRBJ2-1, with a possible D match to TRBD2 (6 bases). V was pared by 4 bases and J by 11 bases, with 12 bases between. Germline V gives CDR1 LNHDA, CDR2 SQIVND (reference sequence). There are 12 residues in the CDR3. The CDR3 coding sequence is TGTGCCAGTAGTACCTTAGCGGAGAAGCAGTTCTTC. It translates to CASSTLAEKQFF.

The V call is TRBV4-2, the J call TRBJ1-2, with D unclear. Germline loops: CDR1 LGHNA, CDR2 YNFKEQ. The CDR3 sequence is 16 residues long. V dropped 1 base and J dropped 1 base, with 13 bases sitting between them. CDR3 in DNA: TGTGCCAGCAGCCAAGGCGGACTGCGTGATAACTATGGCTACACCTTC. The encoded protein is CASSQGGLRDNYGYTF.

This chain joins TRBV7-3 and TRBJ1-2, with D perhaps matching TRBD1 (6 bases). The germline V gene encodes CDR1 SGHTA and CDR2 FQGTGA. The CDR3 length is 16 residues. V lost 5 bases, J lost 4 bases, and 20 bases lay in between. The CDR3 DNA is TGTGCCAGCAGCCCCGGGACACCCTTTGGGGGCTATGGCTACACCTTC. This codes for CASSPGTPFGGYGYTF.

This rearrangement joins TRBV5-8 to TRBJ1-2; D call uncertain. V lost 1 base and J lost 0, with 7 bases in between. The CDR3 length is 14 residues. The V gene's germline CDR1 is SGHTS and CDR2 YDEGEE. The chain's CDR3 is CASSLTVPNYGYTF. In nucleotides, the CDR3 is TGTGCCAGCAGCTTGACGGTCCCTAACTATGGCTACACCTTC.

CDR3 protein: CASSLYNRETQYF. CDR3 DNA sequence: TGTGCCAGCAGCTTATATAATCGAGAGACCCAGTACTTC. The chain couples TRBV11-3 to TRBJ2-5; D is unresolved. Germline loops: CDR1 SGHNT, CDR2 YENEEA. Trimming pared 2 bases from V and 4 bases from J, leaving 8 bases between. The CDR3 runs to 13 residues.

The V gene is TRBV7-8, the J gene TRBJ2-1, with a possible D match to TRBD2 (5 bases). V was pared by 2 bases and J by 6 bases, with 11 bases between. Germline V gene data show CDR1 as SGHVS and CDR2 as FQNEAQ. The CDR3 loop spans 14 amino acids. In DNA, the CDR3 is TGTGCCAGCAGCTTAAGGCGGGCCACCAATGAGCAGTTCTTC. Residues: CASSLRRATNEQFF. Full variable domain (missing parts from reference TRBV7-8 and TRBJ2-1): GAGVSQSPRYKVAKRGQDVALRCDPISGHVSLFWYQQALGQGPEFLTYFQNEAQLDKSGLPSDRFFAERPEGSVSTLKIQRTQQEDSAVYLCASSLRRATNEQFFGPGTRLTVL.

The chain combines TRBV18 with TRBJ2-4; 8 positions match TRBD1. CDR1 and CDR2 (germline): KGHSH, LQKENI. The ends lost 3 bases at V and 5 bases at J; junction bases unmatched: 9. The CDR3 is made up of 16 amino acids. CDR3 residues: CASSPDRVSAQNIQYF. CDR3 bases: TGTGCCAGCTCACCGGACAGGGTATCTGCCCAAAACATTCAGTACTTC. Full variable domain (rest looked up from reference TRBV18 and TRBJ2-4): NAGVMQNPRHLVRRRGQEARLRCSPMKGHSHVYWYRQLPEEGLKFMVYLQKENIIDESGMPKERFSAEFPKEGPSILRIQQVVRGDSAAYFCASSPDRVSAQNIQYFGAGTRLSVL.

CDR3 sequence (DNA): TGTGCCAGCAGCTGGGGACAGAACACTGAAGCTTTCTTT. Its protein product is CASSWGQNTEAFF. The V and J genes are TRBV6-5 and TRBJ1-1, with D possibly matching TRBD1 (6 bases). The CDR3 runs 13 residues. V shed 6 bases and J shed 1 base, with 9 bases lying between them. Germline V lookup: CDR1 MNHEY, CDR2 SVGAGI.

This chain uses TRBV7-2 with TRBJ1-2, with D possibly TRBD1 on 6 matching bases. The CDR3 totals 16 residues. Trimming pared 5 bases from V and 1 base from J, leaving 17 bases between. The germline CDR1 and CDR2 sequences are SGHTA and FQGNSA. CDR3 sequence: CASSPNRGGSNYGYTF. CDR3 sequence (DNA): TGTGCCAGCAGCCCCAACCGCGGGGGCAGTAACTATGGCTACACCTTC.